The 22 T cell receptor beta chains listed next were all sequenced from one sample in a study of blood T cell repertoires in COVID-19 (dated by TCRdb to about 2020). Libraries were built with the immunoSEQ multiplex PCR assay. TCRdb carries this immuneACCESS record with in-frame sequences only. Its versions omit some clonotypes, under half of them owing to an unresolved V gene in the studies checked, with the rest unexplained. The sample table holds a few hundred thousand clones, of which roughly 80% were seen once. About 10% of the sample is in the top ten clones. The sample taken for sequencing was peripheral blood. Source of these receptors: a woman over 75 with acute or convalescent COVID-19.

The J gene is TRBJ2-5, the V gene TRBV21-1; the DNA was not compared with TRBD2, the D call given in the table. TRBV21-1 corresponds to a pseudogene. CDR3 length: 13 residues. The CDR3 nucleotides are TGTGCCAGCAGCTCCGCGGCGAAAGAGACCCAGTACTTC. Protein product: CASSSAAKETQYF.

This rearrangement joins TRBV24-1 to TRBJ2-2, with TRBD2 identical over 16 bases. Germline CDR1 reads KGHDR; CDR2 reads SFDVKD. The CDR3 runs 18 residues. The junction had 5 bases not matched to a gene; V was cut back by 3 bases and J by 5 bases. The CDR3 sequence is CATSDRGLAGGRTGELFF. CDR3 sequence (DNA): TGTGCCACCAGTGATAGGGGACTAGCGGGGGGGCGAACCGGGGAGCTGTTTTTT.

J is TRBJ1-1 and V is TRBV5-1; 7 bases line up with TRBD1. The V gene's germline CDR1 is SGHRS and CDR2 YFSETQ. This CDR3 has 13 amino acids. V shed 1 base and J 3 bases; nucleotides not matched to a gene: 0. CDR3 sequence reads: CASSLQGDTEAFF. CDR3 DNA: TGCGCCAGCAGCTTGCAGGGGGACACTGAAGCTTTCTTT.

The chain joins TRBV6-5 to TRBJ2-2; 10 bases line up with TRBD1. CDR3 length: 16 residues. In germline, CDR1 is MNHEY, CDR2 SVGAGI. With V trimmed by 2 bases and J by 5 bases, 5 bases remained unmatched. The CDR3 reads CASSYGTGEDTGELFF. In DNA, the CDR3 is TGTGCCAGCAGTTACGGGACAGGGGAGGATACCGGGGAGCTGTTTTTT.

This clone came up a few times. The V gene is TRBV7-2, the J gene TRBJ1-6, with unresolved D. Trimming removed 2 bases at V and 9 bases at J, with 11 bases between. The CDR3 spans 14 residues. CDR1 is SGHTA, CDR2 FQGNSA, per germline. The chain's CDR3 is CASSLKGASSPLHF. For the CDR3, the DNA is TGTGCCAGCAGCTTAAAGGGAGCGAGTTCACCCCTCCACTTT.

The chain carries TRBV6-5 and TRBJ2-1; 8 bases fit TRBD1. Germline CDR1 MNHEY, CDR2 SVGAGI. The CDR3 spans 11 residues. V trimming: 5 bases; J trimming: 15 bases; junction bases outside the gene matches: 6. The CDR3 protein is CASSRQGNRFF. The CDR3 DNA sequence: TGTGCCAGCAGTCGACAGGGGAACAGGTTCTTC.

The chain employs TRBV7-2 and TRBJ2-1; perhaps TRBD1 as D (6 bases). There are 15 residues in the CDR3. V lost 0 bases and J 4 bases, leaving 10 bases between the germline ends. Germline loops: CDR1 SGHTA, CDR2 FQGNSA. CDR3: CASSLAGGAYNEQFF. For the CDR3, the DNA is TGTGCCAGCAGCTTAGCTGGGGGCGCATACAATGAGCAGTTCTTC.

This clone is a singleton in its sample. The chain employs TRBV18 and TRBJ1-5; no definite D call. The CDR3 totals 15 residues. V lost 6 bases, J lost 0 bases, and 12 bases lay in between. Per germline, CDR1 KGHSH and CDR2 LQKENI. The CDR3 loop is CASSPRQVSNQPQHF. The CDR3 bases are TGTGCCAGCTCCCCCCGGCAGGTTAGCAATCAGCCCCAGCATTTT.

The rearrangement joins TRBV5-6 to TRBJ1-4; D unclear. This CDR3 has 14 amino acids. Trimming pared 1 base from V and 5 bases from J, leaving 9 bases between. CDR1 is SGHDT and CDR2 is YYEEEE in the germline V gene. This CDR3 is CASSLRAGNEKLFF. For the CDR3, the DNA is TGTGCCAGCAGCTTGCGGGCGGGGAATGAAAAACTGTTTTTT.

The J gene is TRBJ1-2, the V gene TRBV5-4; D is uncertain. Trimming shortened V by 1 base and J by 8 bases, and 15 bases separated the two germline ends. This CDR3 spans 14 amino acids. Germline values: CDR1 SGHNT, CDR2 YYREEE (reference sequence). For the CDR3, the DNA is TGTGCCAGCAGCTTGAAGGTGGAGGGTAGCGGCTACACCTTC. Translating it yields CASSLKVEGSGYTF.

A few counts support this clone. This sequence joins TRBV7-9 and TRBJ2-7; D is perhaps TRBD2 (5 bases). V was pared by 7 bases and J by 6 bases, with 10 bases between. CDR3 size: 11 residues. Germline V CDR1 and CDR2: SEHNR, FQNEAQ (reference sequence). The CDR3 DNA reads as TGTGCCAGCAACCGGGCGGGCGAGCAGTACTTC. It codes for CASNRAGEQYF. The full variable domain, completed using reference TRBV7-9 and TRBJ2-7, is DTGVSQNPRHKITKRGQNVTFRCDPISEHNRLYWYRQTLGQGPEFLTYFQNEAQLEKSRLLSDRFSAERPKGSFSTLEIQRTEQGDSAMYLCASNRAGEQYFGPGTRLTVT.

The chain is built from TRBV30 and TRBJ2-1, with TRBD2 as a possible D gene (6 bases). This CDR3 is built from 20 residues. Deletions cut 3 bases from V and 0 bases from J, with 27 bases between. Looked up from germline, CDR1 is GTSNPN and CDR2 is SVGIG (reference sequence). The CDR3 sequence: CAWSAPALGLTSNSYNEQFF. As DNA, the CDR3 is TGTGCCTGGAGCGCGCCTGCCCTGGGACTGACATCGAACTCCTACAATGAGCAGTTCTTC.

V and J are TRBV7-2 and TRBJ1-1; maybe TRBD1 (6 bases). The CDR3 is made up of 14 amino acids. V lost 6 bases and J lost 4, with 15 bases in between. Looked up from germline, CDR1 is SGHTA and CDR2 is FQGNSA. CDR3 bases: TGTGCCAGCAGTCTCAATTTCAGGGGCACTGAAGCTTTCTTT. Amino acid sequence: CASSLNFRGTEAFF.

The chain is built from TRBV11-1 and TRBJ2-5; 8 bases line up with TRBD1. The V gene's germline CDR1 is SGHAT and CDR2 FQDESV (reference sequence). The CDR3 spans 14 residues. The V gene end was trimmed by 2 bases and the J gene end by 6 bases; junction bases not matched to a gene: 5. The DNA of the CDR3 is TGTGCCAGCAGCTTAACGCAGGGGGCTAAGACCCAGTACTTC. Its translation is CASSLTQGAKTQYF.

The V and J genes are TRBV3-1 (or the pseudogene TRBV3-2) and TRBJ1-4; TRBD1 matches at 11 bases. With V trimmed by 2 bases and J by 6 bases, 5 bases remained unmatched. The CDR3 runs to 16 residues. Germline CDR1 LGHDT, CDR2 YNNKEL (reference sequence). The CDR3 protein is CASSQRDRGIYEKLFF. The CDR3 DNA is TGTGCCAGCAGCCAACGGGACAGGGGGATATATGAAAAACTGTTTTTT.

The chain uses TRBV28 and TRBJ1-1, with D perhaps TRBD1 (5 bases). CDR1 MDHEN and CDR2 SYDVKM come from the germline V gene. This CDR3 is 12 amino acids long. The ends were cut back, 8 bases at V and 6 bases at J, with 13 bases in the middle. The CDR3 bases are TGTGCCAGCGGGCGGGGAGGGGCTGAAGCTTTCTTT. Its translation: CASGRGGAEAFF.

This clone occurred a few times. The chain has TRBV4-3 and TRBJ2-7; 12 nucleotides align to TRBD2. The CDR3 is 15 residues long. The germline gives CDR1 LGHNA, CDR2 YSLEER. Germline trimming cut 8 bases from V and 2 bases from J; bases unmatched to any gene: 7. The CDR3 DNA reads TGCGCCAGCCCCAGACTAGCGGGGGCCACCTACGAGCAGTACTTC. Protein sequence: CASPRLAGATYEQYF.

The CDR3 sequence: CASRPGGVNTEAFF. CDR3 nucleotide sequence: TGTGCCAGCAGACCAGGGGGCGTGAACACTGAAGCTTTCTTT. The chain is built from TRBV28 and TRBJ1-1; the match to TRBD1 covers 8 bases. Trimming at V came to 6 bases and at J to 0 bases, leaving 3 bases not matched to a gene. The CDR3 has 14 residues. Germline loops: CDR1 MDHEN, CDR2 SYDVKM.

The chain uses TRBV6-5 and TRBJ1-1; D is undetermined. The CDR3 has 11 residues. The V end lost 7 bases, the J end lost 4 bases, and 7 bases lay between the germline ends. The V gene's germline CDR1 is MNHEY and CDR2 SVGAGI. The CDR3 here is CASTESTEAFF. CDR3 bases: TGTGCCAGCACGGAGAGCACTGAAGCTTTCTTT.

This clone was recorded only once. The chain employs TRBV6-2 or TRBV6-3 and TRBJ2-1; D gene uncertain. The germline V gene has CDR1 MNHEY and CDR2 SVGEGT. The CDR3 totals 13 residues. Trimming cost V 4 bases and J 9 bases, with 13 bases left between them. Here the CDR3 DNA reads TGTGCCAGCAGTTCTCCATTAGATGCTGAGCAGTTCTTC. Protein sequence: CASSSPLDAEQFF.

Details on this clone: The same CDR3 also results from other DNA sequences found in this sample. The rearrangement links TRBV11-3 to TRBJ2-5; 7 bases map to TRBD2. With V trimmed by 6 bases and J by 0 bases, 10 bases remained unmatched. The CDR3 has 16 amino acids. Germline values: CDR1 SGHNT, CDR2 YENEEA. CDR3 loop: CASSPRRGKYQETQYF. The DNA for the CDR3 is TGTGCCAGCAGTCCCCGGCGGGGGAAATACCAAGAGACCCAGTACTTC.

This clone came up once. The V gene is TRBV14, the J gene TRBJ2-7, with D tentatively TRBD2 (6 bases). There are 12 residues in the CDR3. Germline values: CDR1 SGHDN, CDR2 FVKESK. Trimming pared 0 bases from V and 12 bases from J, leaving 12 bases between. The DNA for the CDR3 is TGTGCCAGCAGCCAAGATCGGAGGGGACTGTACTTC. It encodes CASSQDRRGLYF.